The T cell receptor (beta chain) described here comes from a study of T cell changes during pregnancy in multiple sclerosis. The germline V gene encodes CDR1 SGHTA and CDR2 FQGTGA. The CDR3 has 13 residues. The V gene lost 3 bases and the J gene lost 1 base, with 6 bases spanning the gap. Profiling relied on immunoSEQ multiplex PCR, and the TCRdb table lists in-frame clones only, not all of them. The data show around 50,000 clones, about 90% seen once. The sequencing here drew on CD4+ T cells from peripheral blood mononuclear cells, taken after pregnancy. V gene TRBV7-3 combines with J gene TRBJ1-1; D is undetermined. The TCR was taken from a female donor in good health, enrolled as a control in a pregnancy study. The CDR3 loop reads CASSFTTNTEAFF. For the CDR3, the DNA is TGTGCCAGCAGCTTCACAACGAACACTGAAGCTTTCTTT.